This T cell receptor (beta chain) was found in a study of metastatic and nonmetastatic thyroid tumors (dated by TCRdb to about 2020). Turning to the overall study: Repertoires were compared across peripheral blood and tumor or nodule tissue samples from malignant and benign thyroid patients. Study-level results and caveats: In both blood and tumor samples, TCR beta diversity was reported to be significantly higher in malignant tumors than in benign nodules.

Before undergoing thyroid surgery, none of the patients had been given any kind of treatment. Patient clinical samples collected from about 2011 to 2018 were retrospectively analysed using T-cell receptor beta sequencing. This clone is considered medium-sized (0.01 to 0.1%). Its antigen remains unidentified. The junction shows a germline mismatch at one end, possibly a read error. Libraries were made using PCR. This sample was sequenced with an Illumina HiSeq 4000. High-throughput sequencing was used to profile the CDR3 region of the TCR beta-chain in every patient. In the paper's pipeline: A classifier to discriminate distant-metastatic papillary thyroid cancer patients was built from CDR3 differences across clinicopathological groups. To measure repertoire diversity the researchers used the Shannon index, while the Morisita-Horn index served to gauge how similar the tumor and blood repertoires were. TCRdb reran the public reads through fastp at Q25 and MiXCR, keeping productive beta chains. TCRdb, not the original authors, processed these V and J calls. The sample records over 4,000 clones, about a sixth of which are singletons. The ten largest clones take up 16% of the sample.

The CDR3, from cysteine to phenylalanine, totals 16 residues. The read is trimmed to its CDR3 DNA, 48 bases read in frame from base 1. CDR1 SSHAT and CDR2 FNYEAQ are derived from the germline V gene (reference sequence). This receptor was taken from a female donor with papillary thyroid cancer or a benign thyroid nodule (not recorded which). Some clones in this sample may be carry-over from other donors' samples. In this chain, TRBV7-7 is recombined with TRBJ2-3; 11 middle bases align to TRBD2. The sequencing sample was made of adjacent normal tissue. In nucleotide form, the sequence is TGTGCTAGCAGCTTAGGTAGCGGGGGGGCAGGAGATACGCAGTATTTT. Its amino acids are CASSLGSGGAGDTQYF.